Listed here are 30 T cell receptor beta chains from one sample, sequenced in a study of beta chain features in type 1 diabetes. Expressed TCRB transcripts got sequenced, as all isolated RNA was reverse transcribed. Profiling relied on immunoSEQ multiplex PCR, and the TCRdb table lists in-frame clones only, not all of them. The sample consists of about 350,000 clones, less than 20% of them appearing once. The specimen was naive CD4+ T cells from blood. The receptors come from a woman aged 18-35 years in good health.

This clone was counted a few times. The identical CDR3 is also encoded by other nucleotide sequences in the sample. This rearrangement joins TRBV9 to TRBJ2-3, with a weak D call TRBD2 (5 bases). Germline V gene lookup returns CDR1 SGDLS and CDR2 YYNGEE. V lost 0 bases and J 0 bases, leaving 8 bases between the germline ends. The CDR3 length is 15 residues. The CDR3 spells CASSVGWTSTDTQYF. DNA for the CDR3: TGTGCCAGCAGCGTAGGTTGGACTAGCACAGATACGCAGTATTTT.

The chain couples TRBV6-5 to TRBJ2-1, with D possibly TRBD1 on 5 matching bases. Germline V lookup: CDR1 MNHEY, CDR2 SVGAGI. CDR3 size: 12 residues. Between the trimmed V and J ends, which lost 4 bases and 9 bases, there was a span of 10 bases. CDR3 in amino acids: CASSWRQGEQFF. As DNA, the CDR3 is TGTGCCAGCAGTTGGCGGCAGGGTGAGCAGTTCTTC.

CDR3 in DNA: TGTGCCAGCAGCGCATCGGGACAGTCGCAAGAGACCCAGTACTTC. The encoded protein is CASSASGQSQETQYF. V is TRBV9 and J is TRBJ2-5, with 7 positions matching TRBD1. CDR1 SGDLS and CDR2 YYNGEE come from the germline V gene. The CDR3 is 15 residues long. The trim removed 3 bases at V and 2 bases at J, leaving 7 bases unmatched.

Written as DNA, the CDR3 is TGTGCCAGCAGCCCAGTAGCGGGGGCCTACGAGCAGTACTTC. Residues: CASSPVAGAYEQYF. This chain joins TRBV7-2 and TRBJ2-7, with 9 nucleotides matching TRBD2. V lost 5 bases and J lost 2; bases outside the gene matches: 4. Germline CDR1 SGHTA, CDR2 FQGNSA. This CDR3 contains 14 residues.

This clone has just a few counts. The chain couples TRBV19 to TRBJ1-1; D gene ambiguous. This CDR3 contains 13 residues. Trimming took off 3 bases at V and 0 bases at J, with 5 bases between the two ends. Germline V gene sequence: CDR1 LNHDA, CDR2 SQIVND (reference sequence). Written as DNA, the CDR3 is TGTGCCAGTAGTATCGAGATGAACACTGAAGCTTTCTTT. As protein: CASSIEMNTEAFF.

This chain links TRBV5-1 with TRBJ2-3; the D gene is possibly TRBD2 (6 bases). Germline values: CDR1 SGHRS, CDR2 YFSETQ. Trimming pared 4 bases from V and 5 bases from J, leaving 14 bases between. The CDR3 loop spans 14 amino acids. In DNA, the CDR3 is TGCGCCAGCAGCCTGGAGGGAGTGATAGATACGCAGTATTTT. It yields the protein CASSLEGVIDTQYF.

On this clone itself: The CDR3 end shows no conserved phenylalanine or tryptophan, and so a read error is likely. The limits of the CDR3 on the DNA are not certain, so only TCRdb's listed CDR3 is given. The chain combines TRBV6-6 with TRBJ2-7; the listed D gene, TRBD1, was not tested against the DNA. Germline V CDR1 and CDR2: MNHNY, SVGAGI (reference sequence). The CDR3 length equals 11 residues, ends included. This CDR3 reads CASSSGTGNLL.

This clone was seen more than once but under ten times. This chain joins TRBV19 and TRBJ1-2; D is unresolved. CDR1 is LNHDA, CDR2 SQIVND, per germline (reference sequence). There are 16 residues in the CDR3. V was cut by 3 bases and J by 4 bases, with 18 bases left in between. The CDR3: CASSMAPPTGSYGYTF. In nucleotides, the CDR3 is TGTGCCAGTAGTATGGCGCCCCCCACGGGGAGCTATGGCTACACCTTC.

The table lists this clone with a few counts. The CDR3 nucleotides read TGTGCCAGCAGCGTAGAGGGGCAGTCCGCGGGCTACACCTTC. Residues: CASSVEGQSAGYTF. The rearrangement links TRBV9 to TRBJ1-2; a possible D gene is TRBD1 (5 bases). Trimming removed 0 bases from V and 8 bases from J, with 14 bases in between. Germline CDR1 reads SGDLS; CDR2 reads YYNGEE. This CDR3 is 14 amino acids long.

The rearrangement links TRBV18 to TRBJ1-1; TRBD1 agrees at 7 bases. Germline V gives CDR1 KGHSH, CDR2 LQKENI. V lost 4 bases and J lost 4; bases outside the gene matches: 6. CDR3 length: 14 amino acids. The CDR3 here is CASSQGASSTEAFF. CDR3 in DNA: TGTGCCAGCTCACAGGGGGCAAGTAGCACTGAAGCTTTCTTT.

The table lists this clone with a few counts. This sequence joins TRBV10-3 and TRBJ1-1; the match to TRBD1 covers 9 bases. The CDR3 length is 16 residues. CDR1 and CDR2 from the germline V gene are ENHRY and SYGVKD. V trimming: 4 bases; J trimming: 0 bases; junction bases outside the gene matches: 6. Here the CDR3 DNA reads TGTGCCATCAGTGCTACAGGGGGCCAGCTGAACACTGAAGCTTTCTTT. Its protein product is CAISATGGQLNTEAFF.

In its sample, this clone was seen a few times. This rearrangement joins TRBV6-5 to TRBJ2-3; the D is unclear. Germline assignment: CDR1 MNHEY and CDR2 SVGAGI. V dropped 5 bases and J dropped 3 bases, with 6 bases sitting between them. This CDR3 spans 12 amino acids. DNA for the CDR3: TGTGCCAGCAGTGACAAAACAGATACGCAGTATTTT. It specifies CASSDKTDTQYF.

The chain combines TRBV25-1 with TRBJ2-5; TRBD2 aligns across 8 bases. Germline V CDR1 and CDR2: MGHDK, SYGVNS. The CDR3 sequence is 15 residues long. V lost 7 bases, J lost 1 base, and 8 bases stayed unmatched. CDR3: CASTLPGGRQETQYF. The CDR3 DNA follows: TGTGCCAGCACCCTCCCGGGGGGGCGCCAAGAGACCCAGTACTTC.

The J gene is TRBJ2-3, the V gene TRBV7-2, with D hard to call. CDR1 is SGHTA and CDR2 is FQGNSA in the germline V gene. With 3 bases removed from V and 5 bases from J, the gap between germline ends came to 12 bases. CDR3 length equals 14 residues. The CDR3 region has the DNA TGTGCCAGCAGCTTGATGCCGGCAGGAGATACGCAGTATTTT. Translated, it gives CASSLMPAGDTQYF.

This clone was picked up a small number of times. The chain combines TRBV18 with TRBJ1-5, with 8 bases lining up with TRBD1. The junction had 6 bases not matched to a gene; V was cut back by 2 bases and J by 6 bases. The CDR3 loop spans 15 amino acids. Germline lookup yields CDR1 KGHSH and CDR2 LQKENI. The CDR3 loop reads CASSPNRGRGQPQHF. DNA of the CDR3: TGTGCCAGCTCACCAAACAGGGGGAGGGGTCAGCCCCAGCATTTT. Complete variable domain (other parts from reference TRBV18 and TRBJ1-5): NAGVMQNPRHLVRRRGQEARLRCSPMKGHSHVYWYRQLPEEGLKFMVYLQKENIIDESGMPKERFSAEFPKEGPSILRIQQVVRGDSAAYFCASSPNRGRGQPQHFGDGTRLSIL.

J is TRBJ2-7 and V is TRBV6-1, with 9 bases that match TRBD2. Germline V gene sequence: CDR1 MNHNS, CDR2 SASEGT. Unmatched junction bases numbered 7, after V lost 4 bases and J lost 0 bases. The CDR3 runs 16 residues. The CDR3 bases are TGTGCCAGCAGTGCCGTGGCTAGCGGGATCTCCTACGAGCAGTACTTC. It codes for CASSAVASGISYEQYF.

This chain connects TRBV9 to TRBJ2-4, with D possibly TRBD1 on 5 matching bases. Trimming left V 4 bases short and J 8 bases short, with 22 bases between. CDR1 is SGDLS and CDR2 is YYNGEE in the germline V gene. The CDR3 extends over 16 amino acids. CDR3 amino acids: CASSPFTGSQGDIQYF. The DNA of the CDR3 is TGTGCCAGCAGCCCCTTCACCGGGTCCCAAGGGGACATTCAGTACTTC. Drawing the rest from reference TRBV9 and TRBJ2-4, the complete variable domain is DSGVTQTPKHLITATGQRVTLRCSPRSGDLSVYWYQQSLDQGLQFLIQYYNGEERAKGNILERFSAQQFPDLHSELNLSSLELGDSALYFCASSPFTGSQGDIQYFGAGTRLSVL.

Remarks on this clone: The identical CDR3 is also encoded by other nucleotide sequences in the sample. The chain employs TRBV5-1 and TRBJ2-5; no definite D call. The CDR3 sequence is 13 residues long. Trimming removed 0 bases from V and 3 bases from J, with 6 bases in between. CDR1 and CDR2 from the germline V gene are SGHRS and YFSETQ. Here the CDR3 reads CASSLGGEETQYF. CDR3 nucleotides: TGCGCCAGCAGCTTGGGAGGCGAAGAGACCCAGTACTTC.

The rearrangement uses TRBV6-1 and TRBJ2-1; 8 bases match TRBD1. With V trimmed by 0 bases and J by 8 bases, 12 bases remained unmatched. This CDR3 is built from 17 residues. Germline V gene data show CDR1 as MNHNS and CDR2 as SASEGT. For the CDR3, the DNA is TGTGCCAGCAGTGAAGCTGATCGGACAGGGTTTCGTGATGAGCAGTTCTTC. It yields the protein CASSEADRTGFRDEQFF.

This clone was seen only a few times. The chain combines TRBV4-3 with TRBJ2-7, with D unclear. The CDR3 runs 14 residues. Germline assignment: CDR1 LGHNA and CDR2 YSLEER. Trimming cost V 0 bases and J 1 base, with 7 bases left between them. The DNA of the CDR3 is TGCGCCAGCAGCCAAGATTCACAGTCCTACGAGCAGTACTTC. This codes for CASSQDSQSYEQYF.

V usage is TRBV13 and J usage is TRBJ2-5, with D possibly matching TRBD1 (6 bases). The V gene lost 3 bases and the J gene lost 4 bases, with 6 bases spanning the gap. The V gene's germline CDR1 is PRHDT and CDR2 FYEKMQ (reference sequence). The CDR3 consists of 12 residues. CDR3 nucleotides: TGTGCCAGCAGCTTCAGGGGAGAGACCCAGTACTTC. This gives the protein CASSFRGETQYF.

This clone has just a few counts. J is TRBJ1-2 and V is TRBV5-1; 8 positions agree with TRBD1. CDR1 and CDR2 from the germline V gene are SGHRS and YFSETQ. The CDR3 totals 13 residues. Losses at the gene ends were 3 bases for V and 7 bases for J; bases not matched to a gene: 5. The CDR3: CASSSPTGAGYTF. CDR3 nucleotides: TGCGCCAGCAGCTCGCCGACAGGGGCTGGCTACACCTTC.

The V and J genes are TRBV7-9 and TRBJ2-7, with 7 bases lining up with TRBD2. The germline V gene encodes CDR1 SEHNR and CDR2 FQNEAQ (reference sequence). The V and J ends lost 4 bases and 5 bases, in that order; junction bases with no gene match: 5. The CDR3 has 13 amino acids. The CDR3 nucleotides are TGTGCCAGCAGCTACGGGGGGTCCGACGAGCAGTACTTC. This sequence encodes CASSYGGSDEQYF.

This chain joins TRBV5-1 and TRBJ2-5, with 9 bases matching TRBD1. Trimming cost V 0 bases and J 5 bases; bases outside gene matches: 5. Germline CDR1 reads SGHRS; CDR2 reads YFSETQ. This CDR3 has 15 amino acids. The CDR3 coding sequence is TGCGCCAGCAGCTTGGAACAGGGGGCCCGGGAGACCCAGTACTTC. This sequence encodes CASSLEQGARETQYF.

The gene calls are TRBV4-2 and TRBJ2-7, with 8 bases matching TRBD1. There are 15 residues in the CDR3. The V and J ends lost 4 bases and 2 bases, in that order; junction bases with no gene match: 7. Germline V lookup: CDR1 LGHNA, CDR2 YNFKEQ. The CDR3 spells CASSLGGTGTYEQYF. The CDR3 nucleotides read TGTGCCAGCAGCCTAGGGGGGACAGGCACCTACGAGCAGTACTTC.

CDR3 region: CASSRAGGGYEQYF. The CDR3, as DNA: TGTGCCAGCAGTCGAGCAGGGGGCGGCTACGAGCAGTACTTC. The J gene is TRBJ2-7, the V gene TRBV5-5; TRBD1 matches at 8 bases. The CDR3 length is 14 residues. The ends lost 5 bases at V and 3 bases at J; junction bases unmatched: 7. CDR1 and CDR2 (germline): SGHKS, YYEKEE (reference sequence).

The chain has TRBV7-2 and TRBJ2-7; 9 bases align to TRBD2. Germline V lookup: CDR1 SGHTA, CDR2 FQGNSA. V lost 1 base to trimming and J lost 5 bases; unmatched junction nucleotides: 3. This CDR3 has 14 residues. CDR3 residues: CASSLGQRGDEQYF. For the CDR3, the DNA is TGTGCCAGCAGCTTAGGACAGCGGGGGGACGAGCAGTACTTC. The full variable domain, with the rest looked up from reference TRBV7-2 and TRBJ2-7, is GAGVSQSPSNKVTEKGKDVELRCDPISGHTALYWYRQSLGQGLEFLIYFQGNSAPDKSGLPSDRFSAERTGGSVSTLTIQRTQQEDSAVYLCASSLGQRGDEQYFGPGTRLTVT.

This chain joins TRBV18 and TRBJ2-7; TRBD2 aligns across 9 bases. Trimming cost V 3 bases and J 4 bases; bases outside gene matches: 7. Looked up from germline, CDR1 is KGHSH and CDR2 is LQKENI. The length of the CDR3 is 15 residues. CDR3 sequence reads: CASSPGGSGGYEQYF. CDR3 DNA: TGTGCCAGCTCACCCGGAGGAAGCGGGGGGTACGAGCAGTACTTC.

The V gene is TRBV14, the J gene TRBJ1-6; D unresolved. Trimming took 4 bases from V and 7 from J, leaving 11 bases between them. Germline V gene lookup returns CDR1 SGHDN and CDR2 FVKESK. The CDR3 has 14 amino acids. The CDR3 DNA reads as TGTGCCAGCAGCCCCCGGGGATTCAATTCACCCCTCCACTTT. Protein: CASSPRGFNSPLHF. Drawing the rest from reference TRBV14 and TRBJ1-6, the complete variable domain is EAGVTQFPSHSVIEKGQTVTLRCDPISGHDNLYWYRRVMGKEIKFLLHFVKESKQDESGMPNNRFLAERTGGTYSTLKVQPAELEDSGVYFCASSPRGFNSPLHFGNGTRLTVT.

There are a few counts of this clone. The rearrangement uses TRBV7-2 and TRBJ2-7, with TRBD1 matching over 8 bases. CDR1 SGHTA and CDR2 FQGNSA come from the germline V gene. CDR3 size: 14 residues. J was trimmed by 4 bases and V by 5 bases; bases with no gene match: 7. The CDR3 DNA reads TGTGCCAGCAGCAGCTGGACAGGGCCGTACGAGCAGTACTTC. Translating gives CASSSWTGPYEQYF.